This is a list of T cell receptor beta chains from one sample in a study of control samples from healthy donors and cancer patients. The assay was immunoSEQ multiplex PCR, and TCRdb's table has in-frame clones only and misses some. Of some 30,000 clones in the sample, 90% to 95% were seen once. The source material was PBMCs. Receptor source: a man in his fifties with lung cancer. Both conserved end residues are part of each CDR3. D genes are given only for firm matches. The size of a clone is reported for some rows only, either as once, few or many, or as a class for expanded clones.

j_call clone_size d_call v_call cdr3_length cdr3_aa cdr3_nt
TRBJ1-3 NA NA TRBV25-1 15 CASSDLTTAGNTIYF TGTGCCAGCAGTGACCTTACGACAGCAGGAAACACCATATATTTT
TRBJ1-4 NA TRBD1 TRBV6-2/TRBV6-3 14 CASSPTGGNEKLFF TGTGCCAGCAGCCCGACAGGGGGCAATGAAAAACTGTTTTTT
TRBJ2-7 NA TRBD1 TRBV18 15 CASSPRWTGDGEQYF TGTGCCAGCTCACCACGGTGGACAGGGGATGGAGAGCAGTACTTC
TRBJ2-6 NA NA TRBV6-2/TRBV6-3 15 CASSKPGEPANVLTF TGTGCCAGCAGTAAGCCAGGGGAACCGGCCAACGTCCTGACTTTC
TRBJ2-5 NA NA TRBV4-3 14 CASSRGLGAETQYF TGCGCCAGCAGCCGCGGCCTGGGGGCGGAGACCCAGTACTTC
TRBJ1-1 NA TRBD1 TRBV18 14 CASSLDRVNTEAFF TGTGCCAGCTCATTAGACAGGGTGAACACTGAAGCTTTCTTT
TRBJ2-1 NA NA TRBV29-1 16 CSVEPLGQSGVSEQFF TGCAGCGTTGAACCCTTAGGTCAGTCCGGGGTCAGTGAGCAGTTCTTC
TRBJ2-3 once NA TRBV19 14 CASSITVPIDTQYF TGTGCCAGTAGTATAACGGTGCCGATAGATACGCAGTATTTT
TRBJ2-5 NA NA TRBV9 17 CASSANTRGEIVETQYF TGTGCCAGCAGCGCTAACACGCGGGGAGAGATCGTGGAGACCCAGTACTTC
TRBJ2-1 NA TRBD2 TRBV27 18 CASSKGIGGGRSYNEQFF TGTGCCAGCAGTAAAGGGATCGGGGGGGGGAGATCCTACAATGAGCAGTTCTTC
TRBJ1-6 NA NA TRBV6-5 14 CASSRSQGNSPLHF TGTGCCAGCAGTCGCTCCCAGGGGAATTCACCCCTCCACTTT
TRBJ1-2 NA NA TRBV11-2 16 CASSSLRGRLDYGYTF TGTGCCAGCAGCTCTCTTCGGGGACGTCTAGATTATGGCTACACCTTC
TRBJ2-7 NA TRBD1 TRBV27 15 CASSRTGNIDSEQYF TGTGCCAGCAGCCGGACAGGGAACATCGATAGCGAGCAGTACTTC
TRBJ1-1 NA NA TRBV5-1 14 CASSLGGWSTEAFF TGCGCCAGCAGCTTGGGGGGGTGGAGCACTGAAGCTTTCTTT
TRBJ2-6 once NA TRBV30 17 CAWSGDLSTSGANVLTF TGTGCCTGGAGTGGGGACCTTAGCACCTCTGGGGCCAACGTCCTGACTTTC
TRBJ2-7 NA NA TRBV15 15 CATSREGQNSYEQYF TGTGCCACCAGCAGAGAAGGACAGAATTCCTACGAGCAATACTTC
TRBJ1-2 NA TRBD1 TRBV2 14 CASRGTGSNYGYTF TGTGCCAGCAGGGGGACAGGTAGTAACTATGGCTACACCTTC
TRBJ2-1 once TRBD1 TRBV7-9 17 CASSPSLGTGLANEQFF TGTGCCAGCAGCCCCTCTTTAGGGACAGGGTTAGCGAATGAGCAGTTCTTC
TRBJ1-4 NA NA TRBV19 15 CASSGVDGVNEKLFF TGTGCCAGTAGTGGGGTCGACGGAGTTAATGAAAAACTGTTTTTT
TRBJ2-7 NA NA TRBV29-1 15 CSVEAYDGPTYEQYF TGCAGCGTTGAAGCCTATGACGGGCCGACCTACGAGCAGTACTTC
TRBJ2-5 NA TRBD2 TRBV6-5 14 CASSYGGREETQYF TGTGCCAGCAGTTACGGCGGGAGGGAAGAGACCCAGTACTTC
TRBJ1-1 NA NA TRBV19 14 CASTSRRSNTEAFF TGTGCCAGCACCAGTAGGCGATCGAACACTGAAGCTTTCTTT
TRBJ2-6 NA NA TRBV10-3 12 CAIWEGANVLTF TGTGCCATCTGGGAGGGGGCCAACGTCCTGACTTTC
TRBJ2-7 NA NA TRBV7-2 15 CASSLDWEAAYEQYF TGTGCCAGCAGCTTAGACTGGGAAGCTGCCTACGAGCAGTACTTC
TRBJ2-3 once NA TRBV4-1 17 CASSLQGTPLSTDTQYF TGCGCCAGCAGCCTCCAGGGGACCCCTCTAAGCACAGATACGCAGTATTTT
TRBJ1-1 NA NA TRBV19 13 CASSTGRETEAFF TGTGCCAGTAGTACGGGCAGGGAAACTGAAGCTTTCTTT
TRBJ2-2 NA TRBD1 TRBV7-6 19 CASSFAGGSDGLRTGELFF TGTGCCAGCAGCTTCGCAGGGGGCTCGGACGGATTAAGGACCGGGGAGCTGTTTTTT
TRBJ2-7 once NA TRBV11-2 13 CASSGNRAYEQYF TGTGCCAGCAGCGGGAACAGAGCCTACGAGCAGTACTTC
TRBJ2-5 NA NA TRBV18 13 CASSPGKQETQYF TGTGCCAGCTCACCTGGCAAACAAGAGACCCAGTACTTC
TRBJ2-3 NA TRBD2 TRBV5-1 17 CASSLGEGSIRADTQYF TGCGCCAGCAGCTTGGGGGAGGGTTCCATCAGAGCAGATACGCAGTATTTT
TRBJ2-7 NA TRBD2 TRBV5-4 15 CASSLFGLADDEQYF TGTGCCAGCAGCTTGTTTGGACTAGCTGACGACGAGCAGTACTTC
TRBJ1-2 NA NA TRBV6-1 13 CASSEAGTYGYTF TGTGCCAGCAGTGAAGCAGGCACCTATGGCTACACCTTC
TRBJ2-7 NA NA TRBV27 13 CASSLDQGVEQYF TGTGCCAGCAGTTTGGACCAGGGAGTCGAGCAGTACTTC
TRBJ2-3 NA NA TRBV7-2 13 CASSFLSTDTQYF TGTGCCAGCAGCTTTCTCTCTACAGATACGCAGTATTTT
TRBJ2-1 NA TRBD2 TRBV27 15 CASSFLGGGYNEQFF TGTGCCAGCAGTTTTCTTGGCGGGGGCTACAATGAGCAGTTCTTC
TRBJ2-7 NA NA TRBV7-8 14 CASSSQAAPYEQYF TGTGCCAGCAGCTCACAGGCGGCCCCCTACGAGCAGTACTTC
TRBJ1-3 NA TRBD1 TRBV6-1 15 CASSDGTAQGNTIYF TGTGCCAGCAGTGACGGGACAGCGCAAGGAAACACCATATATTTT
TRBJ2-2 once NA TRBV9 14 CASSEDGNTGELFF TGTGCCAGCAGTGAGGACGGGAACACCGGGGAGCTGTTTTTT
TRBJ1-4 NA NA TRBV6-6 14 CASSTGRTNEKLFF TGTGCCAGCAGTACAGGGAGGACTAATGAAAAACTGTTTTTT
TRBJ1-5 NA TRBD1 TRBV6-1 18 CASSGTGGGIFSNQPQHF TGTGCCAGCAGTGGGACAGGGGGGGGTATCTTTAGCAATCAGCCCCAGCATTTT
TRBJ1-1 NA NA TRBV2 12 CASSESGGEAFF TGTGCCAGCAGTGAATCCGGGGGTGAAGCTTTCTTT
TRBJ1-6 NA NA TRBV5-1 15 CAGRRGPNSNSPLHF TGCGCCGGACGACGGGGGCCGAACTCTAATTCACCCCTCCACTTT
TRBJ1-4 once NA TRBV7-2 12 CASSQHHEKLFF TGTGCCAGCAGCCAACATCATGAAAAACTGTTTTTT
TRBJ2-5 NA TRBD2 TRBV6-5 13 CASSYTGGETQYF TGTGCCAGCAGTTACACGGGGGGGGAGACCCAGTACTTC
TRBJ2-2 NA NA TRBV12-3/TRBV12-4 13 CASSRQDTGELFF TGTGCCAGCAGCCGACAGGACACCGGGGAGCTGTTTTTT
TRBJ1-1 NA TRBD1 TRBV2 12 CASSATGYEAFF TGTGCCAGCAGTGCGACAGGGTATGAAGCTTTCTTT
TRBJ2-6 NA TRBD1 TRBV3-1/TRBV3-2 17 CASSQGGGFSGANVLTF TGTGCCAGCAGCCAAGGAGGGGGCTTCTCTGGGGCCAACGTCCTGACTTTC
TRBJ2-7 NA NA TRBV5-1 14 CASSLAGQNYEQYF TGCGCCAGCAGCTTGGCCGGGCAGAACTACGAGCAGTACTTC
TRBJ2-7 once NA TRBV6-2/TRBV6-3 15 CASSYSRNGAYKQYF TGTGCCAGCAGTTACTCGAGGAACGGAGCCTACAAGCAGTACTTC
TRBJ2-7 NA NA TRBV10-3 13 CAISAQQGNEQYF TGTGCCATCAGTGCGCAACAGGGCAACGAGCAGTACTTC
TRBJ2-5 NA NA TRBV7-3 15 CASSPQGVEKETQYF TGTGCCAGCAGCCCCCAAGGGGTAGAGAAAGAGACCCAGTACTTC
TRBJ1-5 NA TRBD1 TRBV5-1 14 CASSPGTDNQPQHF TGCGCCAGCAGCCCCGGGACAGACAATCAGCCCCAGCATTTT
TRBJ1-4 NA TRBD1 TRBV6-5 14 CASSSGQLYEKLFF TGTGCCAGCAGTTCGGGACAGCTTTATGAAAAACTGTTTTTT
TRBJ1-2 once NA TRBV18 14 CASSPPARNYGYTF TGTGCCAGCTCACCACCGGCCAGGAACTATGGCTACACCTTC
TRBJ1-5 NA NA TRBV18 15 CASSPEQGLFQPQHF TGTGCCAGCTCACCAGAACAGGGTCTTTTTCAGCCCCAGCATTTT
TRBJ2-1 once TRBD2 TRBV5-1 15 CASSLVGLAGNEQFF TGCGCCAGCAGCTTGGTAGGACTAGCGGGCAATGAGCAGTTCTTC
TRBJ2-5 NA NA TRBV5-1 15 CASSSPDGAQETQYF TGCGCCAGCAGCTCCCCCGACGGAGCCCAAGAGACCCAGTACTTC
TRBJ1-1 NA TRBD1 TRBV3-1/TRBV3-2 14 CASRLQGARAEAFF TGTGCCAGCAGGCTCCAGGGGGCACGGGCTGAAGCTTTCTTT
TRBJ2-1 NA TRBD1 TRBV5-5 15 CASSSGQGVDNEQFF TGTGCCAGCAGCTCCGGACAGGGGGTCGACAATGAGCAGTTCTTC
TRBJ1-1 NA NA TRBV2 13 CASSVESNTEAFF TGTGCCAGCAGTGTTGAGAGTAACACTGAAGCTTTCTTT